The 19 T cell receptor beta chains below come from one sample, sequenced in a study of T cell responses to AZD1222 COVID-19 vaccine. The table came from immunoSEQ multiplex PCR; TCRdb's copy has only in-frame clones and leaves some out. The sample has 85,000 or so clones, just over 85% seen once. Sample: peripheral blood, taken 28 days after the second AZD1222 dose. Receptors were obtained from an adult who received the AZD1222 COVID-19 vaccine.

The chain employs TRBV7-8 and TRBJ1-1; no firm D call. The V end lost 2 bases, the J end lost 6 bases, and 10 bases lay between the germline ends. The CDR3 runs to 13 residues. Germline CDR1 SGHVS, CDR2 FQNEAQ. Here the CDR3 DNA reads TGTGCCAGCAGCTTATACGAGGACCCTGAAGCTTTCTTT. It codes for CASSLYEDPEAFF.

The chain recombines TRBV6-5 with TRBJ2-1, with D hard to call. From germline, CDR1 is MNHEY and CDR2 SVGAGI. The CDR3 covers 12 residues. Trimming stripped 8 bases from V and 10 bases from J, with 15 bases between. As DNA, the CDR3 is TGTGCCAGCTATAGACCGGGTATGGAGCAGTTCTTC. The encoded protein is CASYRPGMEQFF.

Details on this clone: The same CDR3 is also encoded by other DNA sequences in this sample. The chain joins TRBV20-1 to TRBJ2-7; D is unclear. The CDR3 contains 11 residues. The germline CDR1 and CDR2 sequences are DFQATT and SNEGSKA (reference sequence). Trimming cost V 6 bases and J 3 bases, with 9 bases left between them. The CDR3 sequence: CSAPRSYEQYF. In DNA, the CDR3 is TGCAGTGCCCCGCGTAGCTACGAGCAGTACTTC.

This CDR3 reads CASSQETRALDNEQFF. The CDR3 DNA reads TGTGCCAGCAGCCAAGAGACGCGGGCCTTGGACAATGAGCAGTTCTTC. The rearrangement links TRBV14 to TRBJ2-1, with D maybe TRBD2 (5 bases). The CDR3 spans 16 residues. Germline lookup yields CDR1 SGHDN and CDR2 FVKESK. Trimming cost V 0 bases and J 5 bases, with 14 bases left between them. Variable domain in full (rest from reference TRBV14 and TRBJ2-1): EAGVTQFPSHSVIEKGQTVTLRCDPISGHDNLYWYRRVMGKEIKFLLHFVKESKQDESGMPNNRFLAERTGGTYSTLKVQPAELEDSGVYFCASSQETRALDNEQFFGPGTRLTVL.

This chain links TRBV7-2 with TRBJ1-5; possibly TRBD1 for D (5 bases). V was clipped by 5 bases and J by 0 bases, with 8 bases between them. The CDR3 loop spans 14 amino acids. CDR1 is SGHTA and CDR2 is FQGNSA in the germline V gene. The CDR3, as DNA: TGTGCCAGCAGCCCAGGGCTTAGCAATCAGCCCCAGCATTTT. Its translation: CASSPGLSNQPQHF.

CDR3 bases: TGCAGCGTTGGGTGGGGACGGAACACTGAAGCTTTCTTT. As protein: CSVGWGRNTEAFF. The chain links TRBV29-1 to TRBJ1-1, with a possible D match to TRBD1 (5 bases). V was pared by 4 bases and J by 1 base, with 10 bases between. From germline, CDR1 is SQVTM and CDR2 ANQGSEA. CDR3 length equals 13 residues.

This chain joins TRBV7-2 and TRBJ2-1; TRBD2 matches at 10 bases. From germline, CDR1 is SGHTA and CDR2 FQGNSA. V shed 1 base and J 2 bases; nucleotides not matched to a gene: 11. This CDR3 has 19 residues. The CDR3: CASSLEPTASGGTYNEQFF. The CDR3 DNA reads as TGTGCCAGCAGCTTAGAACCCACTGCTAGCGGGGGCACCTACAATGAGCAGTTCTTC.

The chain links TRBV11-2 to TRBJ2-5; TRBD2 agrees at 10 bases. J was trimmed by 7 bases and V by 0 bases; bases with no gene match: 2. The CDR3 sequence is 14 residues long. The germline V gene has CDR1 SGHAT and CDR2 FQNNGV. The CDR3 DNA is TGTGCCAGCAGCTTAGACCGGACTAGCGGGACCCAGTACTTC. Residues: CASSLDRTSGTQYF.

V usage is TRBV11-2 and J usage is TRBJ2-1; D may be TRBD1 (5 bases). This CDR3 is built from 13 residues. The V end was cut by 1 base, the J end by 6 bases, with 7 bases between. Germline V lookup: CDR1 SGHAT, CDR2 FQNNGV. The CDR3 sequence is CASSLAGPNEQFF. The CDR3 coding sequence is TGTGCCAGCAGCTTAGCAGGGCCCAATGAGCAGTTCTTC.

J is TRBJ2-7 and V is TRBV28; TRBD1 might be the D (6 bases). Trimming shortened V by 4 bases and J by 7 bases, and 20 bases separated the two germline ends. The CDR3 has 15 residues. Germline V gene data show CDR1 as MDHEN and CDR2 as SYDVKM. The CDR3 loop is CASSSLDRNPWEQYF. The DNA of the CDR3 is TGTGCCAGCAGTTCCCTAGACAGGAACCCTTGGGAGCAGTACTTC.

This rearrangement joins TRBV11-2 to TRBJ2-7, with 10 bases lining up with TRBD2. The CDR3 length is 15 residues. Germline CDR1 is SGHAT and CDR2 is FQNNGV. V lost 5 bases and J lost 0; bases outside the gene matches: 4. The chain's CDR3 is CASSPGTSASYEQYF. CDR3 bases: TGTGCCAGCAGCCCTGGGACTAGCGCCTCCTACGAGCAGTACTTC.

The rearrangement uses TRBV19 and TRBJ2-7; 10 bases match TRBD1. The V gene's germline CDR1 is LNHDA and CDR2 SQIVND (reference sequence). CDR3 size: 15 residues. With V trimmed by 5 bases and J by 0 bases, 4 bases remained unmatched. The CDR3 DNA reads as TGTGCCAGTAGTGAGACAGGGGGCGGCTCCTACGAGCAGTACTTC. Its protein is CASSETGGGSYEQYF.

V and J are TRBV27 and TRBJ2-3; 12 bases match TRBD2. CDR3 length: 14 amino acids. CDR1 is MNHEY, CDR2 SMNVEV, per germline (reference sequence). V shed 9 bases and J 3 bases; nucleotides not matched to a gene: 4. Written as DNA, the CDR3 is TGTGCCAGTCGACTAGCGGGGGTGACAGATACGCAGTATTTT. This sequence encodes CASRLAGVTDTQYF.

This clone has a handful of counts. The rearrangement uses TRBV28 and TRBJ1-5; 8 bases line up with TRBD1. J lost 2 bases, V lost 2 bases, and 8 bases had no gene match. CDR3 length equals 17 residues. Germline values: CDR1 MDHEN, CDR2 SYDVKM. CDR3 sequence: CASSLAGGLAGNQPQHF. The DNA of the CDR3 is TGTGCCAGCAGTTTAGCAGGGGGCCTAGCGGGCAATCAGCCCCAGCATTTT.

The J gene is TRBJ2-7, the V gene TRBV3-1 (or the pseudogene TRBV3-2), with a tentative D call TRBD2 (5 bases). Germline V CDR1 and CDR2: LGHDT, YNNKEL (reference sequence). CDR3 length equals 12 residues. V shed 4 bases and J shed 6 bases, with 10 bases lying between them. CDR3 DNA: TGTGCCAGCAGCCGGTGTGGAGGCGAGCAGTACTTC. The encoded protein is CASSRCGGEQYF.

This rearrangement joins TRBV10-3 to TRBJ2-2; 13 bases align to TRBD2. Germline assignment: CDR1 ENHRY and CDR2 SYGVKD. CDR3 length: 17 amino acids. The junction had 4 bases not matched to a gene; V was cut back by 3 bases and J by 3 bases. CDR3 coding DNA: TGTGCCATCAGTGATCGGACTAGCGGGAGTTACACCGGGGAGCTGTTTTTT. It specifies CAISDRTSGSYTGELFF.

The rearrangement uses TRBV28 and TRBJ1-1; D might be TRBD1 (6 bases). Deletions cut 6 bases from V and 4 bases from J, with 15 bases between. The CDR3 runs 14 residues. Per germline, CDR1 MDHEN and CDR2 SYDVKM. CDR3 amino acids: CASRPTGGSTEAFF. CDR3 bases: TGTGCCAGCAGACCGACAGGAGGGAGCACTGAAGCTTTCTTT.

CDR3 region: CASSPHRTVYGYTF. DNA of the CDR3: TGTGCCAGCAGTCCCCACCGGACAGTCTATGGCTACACCTTC. V and J are TRBV27 and TRBJ1-2; perhaps TRBD1 as D (6 bases). The V gene lost 5 bases and the J gene lost 4 bases, with 14 bases spanning the gap. This CDR3 region has 14 residues. The germline V gene encodes CDR1 MNHEY and CDR2 SMNVEV (reference sequence).

The chain has TRBV28 and TRBJ1-5, with TRBD1 matching over 9 bases. Trimming removed 4 bases from V and 5 bases from J; junction bases left unmatched: 3. Per germline, CDR1 MDHEN and CDR2 SYDVKM. This CDR3 comprises 14 residues. The CDR3 sequence: CASSSDRGDQPQHF. CDR3 sequence (DNA): TGTGCCAGCAGTTCCGACAGGGGGGATCAGCCCCAGCATTTT.